The 19 T cell receptor beta chains presented below share a single source sample, sequenced in a study of OX40 agonist ivuxolimab in advanced cancers. Sequenced by immunoSEQ multiplex PCR; TCRdb stores in-frame clones only, minus some. The data show some 97,000 clones, with 90% seen just once and around 0.31% held by the top ten. The sequenced sample was CD4+ or CD8+ T cells sorted from blood, obtained in a trial of the OX40 agonist ivuxolimab. The receptors originated from an adult with an advanced solid tumor such as melanoma, head and neck, liver or kidney cancer.

The chain carries TRBV15 and TRBJ2-2; no definite D call. From germline, CDR1 is LNHNV and CDR2 YYDKDF (reference sequence). Between the trimmed V and J ends, which lost 0 bases and 6 bases, there was a span of 14 bases. CDR3 length: 16 amino acids. The CDR3 nucleotides read TGTGCCACCAGCAGAGATAAAACTACAACGGCCGGGGAGCTGTTTTTT. Protein: CATSRDKTTTAGELFF. Full variable domain (remainder filled in from reference TRBV15 and TRBJ2-2): DAMVIQNPRYQVTQFGKPVTLSCSQTLNHNVMYWYQQKSSQAPKLLFHYYDKDFNNEADTPDNFQSRRPNTSFCFLDIRSPGLGDTAMYLCATSRDKTTTAGELFFGEGSRLTVL.

This clone was found a few times. The chain joins TRBV2 to TRBJ2-3; 13 nucleotides line up with TRBD2. The junction had 9 bases not matched to a gene; V was cut back by 5 bases and J by 4 bases. CDR1 is SNHLY, CDR2 FYNNEI, per germline. CDR3 size: 17 residues. As DNA, the CDR3 is TGTGCCAGCAGTCGAGAACGACTAGCGGGAGGTGCAGATACGCAGTATTTT. It translates to CASSRERLAGGADTQYF.

The chain carries TRBV6-5 and TRBJ1-5; D uncertain. This CDR3 spans 13 amino acids. Trimming took off 8 bases at V and 2 bases at J, with 10 bases between the two ends. Germline values: CDR1 MNHEY, CDR2 SVGAGI. The CDR3 loop reads CASRAAGNQPQHF. CDR3 bases: TGTGCCAGCCGGGCCGCCGGCAATCAGCCCCAGCATTTT.

J is TRBJ2-3 and V is TRBV5-1; TRBD2 might be the D (5 bases). The CDR3 is made up of 16 amino acids. Looked up from germline, CDR1 is SGHRS and CDR2 is YFSETQ. With 1 base removed from V and 0 bases from J, the gap between germline ends came to 12 bases. CDR3 in amino acids: CASSLRGASSTDTQYF. Here the CDR3 DNA reads TGCGCCAGCAGCTTGCGGGGAGCCTCTAGCACAGATACGCAGTATTTT.

This chain joins TRBV18 and TRBJ1-2; D possibly corresponds to TRBD1 (5 bases). CDR3 length equals 15 residues. With 3 bases removed from V and 4 bases from J, the gap between germline ends came to 15 bases. Germline assignment: CDR1 KGHSH and CDR2 LQKENI. Written as DNA, the CDR3 is TGTGCCAGCTCACCGAGCCAGGAAGGGGCCTATGGCTACACCTTC. It yields the protein CASSPSQEGAYGYTF.

The chain combines TRBV20-1 with TRBJ2-1; either TRBD1 or TRBD2 may fit D (5 bases each). The CDR3 loop spans 11 amino acids. CDR1 and CDR2 (germline): DFQATT, SNEGSKA (reference sequence). V was shortened by 6 bases and J by 5 bases, with 8 bases between the two germline ends. The CDR3 protein is CSAGPNNEQFF. The CDR3 coding sequence is TGCAGTGCGGGACCAAACAATGAGCAGTTCTTC.

The chain carries TRBV6-1 and TRBJ2-7; 12 bases map to TRBD2. The CDR3 length is 15 residues. Germline values: CDR1 MNHNS, CDR2 SASEGT. V lost 5 bases to trimming and J lost 1 base; unmatched junction nucleotides: 3. The CDR3 coding sequence is TGTGCCAGCAGTCGGACTAGCGGGAATTCCTACGAGCAGTACTTC. It translates to CASSRTSGNSYEQYF.

Comments on this clone: This sample includes further DNA sequences coding for the same CDR3. The V gene is TRBV18, the J gene TRBJ1-4, with 10 bases identical to TRBD1. Trimming at V came to 3 bases and at J to 5 bases, leaving 0 bases not matched to a gene. The CDR3 contains 14 residues. Germline lookup yields CDR1 KGHSH and CDR2 LQKENI. DNA of the CDR3: TGTGCCAGCTCACCGGGACAGGGGAATGAAAAACTGTTTTTT. Translated, it gives CASSPGQGNEKLFF.

This rearrangement joins TRBV5-4 to TRBJ2-1; 7 positions agree with TRBD1. Germline values: CDR1 SGHNT, CDR2 YYREEE (reference sequence). CDR3 length equals 14 residues. J gave up 8 bases and V 4 bases, and 9 bases lay outside the gene matches. In DNA, the CDR3 is TGTGCCAGCAGCCTTCCGGGACAGAGTGATGAGCAGTTCTTC. Its translation: CASSLPGQSDEQFF.

The CDR3, as DNA: TGTGCCAGCAGCCAGCGACTAGCGGAAACCTTAGATACGCAGTATTTT. This encodes CASSQRLAETLDTQYF. The chain employs TRBV4-2 and TRBJ2-3; TRBD2 aligns across 9 bases. V lost 3 bases and J lost 5; bases outside the gene matches: 9. This CDR3 contains 16 residues. The germline V gene encodes CDR1 LGHNA and CDR2 YNFKEQ.

The chain is built from TRBV12-5 and TRBJ2-2; D is possibly TRBD1 (5 bases). Per germline, CDR1 LGHNT and CDR2 FRNRAP. The CDR3 is 15 amino acids. V dropped 1 base and J dropped 7 bases, with 13 bases sitting between them. The CDR3 loop reads CASGLGQGPGGELFF. Written as DNA, the CDR3 is TGTGCTAGTGGTTTGGGCCAGGGCCCTGGCGGGGAGCTGTTTTTT.

This chain connects TRBV7-2 to TRBJ2-1; 15 nucleotides align to TRBD2. V gave up 5 bases and J gave up 8 bases; unmatched junction bases: 4. From germline, CDR1 is SGHTA and CDR2 FQGNSA. The length of the CDR3 is 15 residues. The CDR3 sequence is CASSAGLAGGHEQFF. The CDR3, as DNA: TGTGCCAGCAGCGCGGGACTAGCGGGAGGACATGAGCAGTTCTTC. The full variable domain, its missing parts supplied by reference TRBV7-2 and TRBJ2-1, is GAGVSQSPSNKVTEKGKDVELRCDPISGHTALYWYRQSLGQGLEFLIYFQGNSAPDKSGLPSDRFSAERTGGSVSTLTIQRTQQEDSAVYLCASSAGLAGGHEQFFGPGTRLTVL.

The chain links TRBV4-2 to TRBJ2-1; D unclear. V was clipped by 0 bases and J by 7 bases, with 16 bases between them. The CDR3 loop spans 16 amino acids. Germline CDR1 LGHNA, CDR2 YNFKEQ. CDR3 sequence reads: CASSQDIGFGGNEQFF. The CDR3 nucleotides read TGTGCCAGCAGCCAAGATATCGGGTTCGGTGGGAATGAGCAGTTCTTC.

This chain connects TRBV4-2 to TRBJ2-2, with 7 bases aligning to TRBD2. This CDR3 contains 16 residues. In germline, CDR1 is LGHNA, CDR2 YNFKEQ. J gave up 7 bases and V 0 bases, and 8 bases lay outside the gene matches. Written as DNA, the CDR3 is TGTGCCAGCAGCCAAGATCCCCTCTGGGGGGGCGGGGAGCTGTTTTTT. Protein: CASSQDPLWGGGELFF.

The rearrangement uses TRBV2 and TRBJ2-3, with a possible D match to TRBD1 (5 bases). CDR1 is SNHLY and CDR2 is FYNNEI in the germline V gene. Trimming shortened V by 4 bases and J by 2 bases, and 10 bases separated the two germline ends. The CDR3 length is 14 residues. Written as DNA, the CDR3 is TGTGCCAGCAGTGTTCAGGGCATCACAGATACGCAGTATTTT. Its protein product is CASSVQGITDTQYF. Combining the CDR3 with reference TRBV2 and TRBJ2-3 gives the whole variable domain EPEVTQTPSHQVTQMGQEVILRCVPISNHLYFYWYRQILGQKVEFLVSFYNNEISEKSEIFDDQFSVERPDGSNFTLKIRSTKLEDSAMYFCASSVQGITDTQYFGPGTRLTVL.

The sample holds a few counts of this clone. The chain employs TRBV25-1 and TRBJ2-2; a possible D gene is TRBD1 (5 bases). Trimming left V 6 bases short and J 8 bases short, with 10 bases between. Germline assignment: CDR1 MGHDK and CDR2 SYGVNS. The CDR3 length is 12 residues. The CDR3 is CASSRELGELFF. CDR3 DNA: TGTGCCAGCAGCAGGGAATTGGGGGAGCTGTTTTTT.

The chain carries TRBV28 and TRBJ2-5; D uncertain. The CDR3 is 14 amino acids. The ends were cut back, 6 bases at V and 3 bases at J, with 14 bases in the middle. The germline V gene encodes CDR1 MDHEN and CDR2 SYDVKM. The CDR3 DNA is TGTGCCAGCAGATTTATAGGTGGGGAAGAGACCCAGTACTTC. Its protein product is CASRFIGGEETQYF.

The chain uses TRBV18 and TRBJ2-1; D call uncertain. Trimming shortened V by 2 bases and J by 6 bases, and 5 bases separated the two germline ends. The CDR3 contains 12 residues. In germline, CDR1 is KGHSH, CDR2 LQKENI. CDR3 in amino acids: CASSPGGNEQFF. CDR3 bases: TGTGCCAGCTCACCAGGCGGCAATGAGCAGTTCTTC.

The chain links TRBV9 to TRBJ2-1, with 7 bases matching TRBD1. The CDR3 is made up of 17 amino acids. Germline V gene lookup returns CDR1 SGDLS and CDR2 YYNGEE. V shed 5 bases and J 5 bases; nucleotides not matched to a gene: 16. For the CDR3, the DNA is TGTGCCAGCAGTCGCCTAGATGGGACAGCATCCCACAATGAGCAGTTCTTC. Translated, it gives CASSRLDGTASHNEQFF.